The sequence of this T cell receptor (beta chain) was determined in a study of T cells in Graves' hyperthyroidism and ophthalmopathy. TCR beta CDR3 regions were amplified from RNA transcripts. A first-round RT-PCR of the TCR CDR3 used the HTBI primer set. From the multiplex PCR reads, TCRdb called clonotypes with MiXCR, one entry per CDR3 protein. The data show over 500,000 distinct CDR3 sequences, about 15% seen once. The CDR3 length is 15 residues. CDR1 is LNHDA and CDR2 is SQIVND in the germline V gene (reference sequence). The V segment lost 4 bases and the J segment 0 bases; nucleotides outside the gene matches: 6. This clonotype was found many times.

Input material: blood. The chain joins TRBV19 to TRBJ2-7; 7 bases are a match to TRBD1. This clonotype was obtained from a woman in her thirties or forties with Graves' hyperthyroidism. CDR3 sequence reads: CASSRGQAVSYEQYF. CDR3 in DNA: TGTGCCAGTAGTAGAGGACAGGCGGTCTCCTACGAGCAGTACTTC.